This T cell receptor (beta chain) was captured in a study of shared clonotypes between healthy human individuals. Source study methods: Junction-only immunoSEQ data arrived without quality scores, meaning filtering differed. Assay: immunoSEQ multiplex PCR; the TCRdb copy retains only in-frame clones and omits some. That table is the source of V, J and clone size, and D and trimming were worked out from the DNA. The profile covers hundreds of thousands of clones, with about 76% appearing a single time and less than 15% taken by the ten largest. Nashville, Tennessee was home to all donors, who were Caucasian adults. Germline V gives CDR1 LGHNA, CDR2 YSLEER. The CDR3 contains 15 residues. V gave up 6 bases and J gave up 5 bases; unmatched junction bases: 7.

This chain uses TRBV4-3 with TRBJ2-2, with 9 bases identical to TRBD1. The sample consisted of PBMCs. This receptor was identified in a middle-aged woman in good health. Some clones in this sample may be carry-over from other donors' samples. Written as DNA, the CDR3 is TGCGCCAGCAGAGGAGTGACAGGGGGAACCGGGGAGCTGTTTTTT. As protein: CASRGVTGGTGELFF.